The 10 T cell receptor beta chains reported below all come from one sample, sequenced in a study of OX40 agonist ivuxolimab in advanced cancers. Libraries were prepared by immunoSEQ multiplex PCR; TCRdb keeps only in-frame clonotypes and omits some of them. The sample yields tens of thousands of clones, around 83% seen once. Here the sequenced sample was CD4+ or CD8+ T cells sorted from blood, taken in a trial of the OX40 agonist ivuxolimab. The receptors were gathered from an adult with an advanced solid tumor such as melanoma, head and neck, liver or kidney cancer.

The V call is TRBV30, the J call TRBJ2-1; D uncertain. The CDR3 extends over 14 amino acids. From germline, CDR1 is GTSNPN and CDR2 SVGIG (reference sequence). The V and J ends lost 3 bases and 1 base respectively, with 10 bases between them. The CDR3 is CAWRGLTSYNEQFF. DNA of the CDR3: TGTGCCTGGAGGGGCCTCACATCCTACAATGAGCAGTTCTTC.

The chain employs TRBV7-2 and TRBJ2-1, with 7 nucleotides matching TRBD2. The germline V gene has CDR1 SGHTA and CDR2 FQGNSA. There are 16 residues in the CDR3. The ends lost 4 bases at V and 3 bases at J; junction bases unmatched: 9. In DNA, the CDR3 is TGTGCCAGCAGCTCACGGGACTACGGGATCTACAATGAGCAGTTCTTC. Residues: CASSSRDYGIYNEQFF.

This chain links TRBV21-1 with TRBJ2-3; the DNA was not compared with TRBD2, the D call given in the table. TRBV21-1 is shown as a pseudogene. This CDR3 spans 19 amino acids. CDR3 in DNA: TGTGCCAGCAGCAAAGGCATGATTATAGCCGACTATGGCACAGATACGCAGTATTTT. Protein sequence: CASSKGMIIADYGTDTQYF.

CDR3: CASSNAGGGQPQHF. The CDR3 region has the DNA TGTGCCAGTAGTAATGCAGGGGGCGGTCAGCCCCAGCATTTT. The chain employs TRBV19 and TRBJ1-5; TRBD1 agrees at 8 bases. CDR1 and CDR2 from the germline V gene are LNHDA and SQIVND (reference sequence). J gave up 6 bases and V 4 bases, and 5 bases lay outside the gene matches. The CDR3 is made up of 14 amino acids.

The rearrangement joins TRBV19 to TRBJ1-2, with D unclear. The CDR3 consists of 13 residues. The V end was cut by 1 base, the J end by 4 bases, with 7 bases between. CDR1 is LNHDA and CDR2 is SQIVND in the germline V gene (reference sequence). In DNA form, the CDR3 reads TGTGCCAGTAGTATAGCTGCGGCCTATGGCTACACCTTC. Its protein product is CASSIAAAYGYTF. Full variable domain (rest looked up from reference TRBV19 and TRBJ1-2): DGGITQSPKYLFRKEGQNVTLSCEQNLNHDAMYWYRQDPGQGLRLIYYSQIVNDFQKGDIAEGYSVSREKKESFPLTVTSAQKNPTAFYLCASSIAAAYGYTFGSGTRLTVV.

A single count supports this clone. The chain employs TRBV2 and TRBJ2-5; 7 bases line up with TRBD1. CDR3 length: 13 residues. Germline loops: CDR1 SNHLY, CDR2 FYNNEI. V lost 6 bases, J lost 11 bases, and 12 bases stayed unmatched. The CDR3 DNA reads as TGTGCCAGCAGCGACTGGACAGGTCAGGAGCAGTACTTC. Protein: CASSDWTGQEQYF.

This chain connects TRBV5-8 to TRBJ2-5, with 13 nucleotides matching TRBD2. Germline CDR1 is SGHTS and CDR2 is YDEGEE. The ends lost 4 bases at V and 5 bases at J; junction bases unmatched: 5. The CDR3 runs to 15 residues. The CDR3 here is CASSQGLAGSETQYF. CDR3 coding DNA: TGTGCCAGCAGCCAGGGACTAGCGGGAAGTGAGACCCAGTACTTC.

A remark on this clone: At one end, the junction sequence differs from germline, possibly due to a read error. This rearrangement joins TRBV7-7 to TRBJ1-4; 9 bases fit TRBD1. The germline gives CDR1 SSHAT, CDR2 FNYEAQ (reference sequence). This CDR3 region has 16 residues. DNA of the CDR3: TGTGCTAGCAGCCCGCCGGGACAGGGCTCACATGAAAAACTGTTTTTT. Translation: CASSPPGQGSHEKLFF. Full variable domain (remainder filled in from reference TRBV7-7 and TRBJ1-4): GAGVSQSPRYKVTKRGQDVTLRCDPISSHATLYWYQQALGQGPEFLTYFNYEAQPDKSGLPSDRFSAERPEGSISTLTIQRTEQRDSAMYRCASSPPGQGSHEKLFFGSGTQLSVL.

The rearrangement links TRBV30 to TRBJ2-7; a weak D match, TRBD2 (6 bases). V shed 3 bases and J shed 3 bases, with 21 bases lying between them. CDR1 and CDR2 from the germline V gene are GTSNPN and SVGIG (reference sequence). The CDR3 spans 16 residues. CDR3 sequence (DNA): TGTGCCTGGAGGTCCAGAGGAGGGAGGCAACTCTACGAGCAGTACTTC. Its translation: CAWRSRGGRQLYEQYF.

The rearrangement links TRBV19 to TRBJ2-7, with 10 positions matching TRBD1. This CDR3 region has 13 residues. The J segment lost 7 bases and the V segment lost 8 bases, leaving 8 bases of the junction unmatched. Germline V gene data show CDR1 as LNHDA and CDR2 as SQIVND (reference sequence). The CDR3: CASSGTGDGEQYF. The CDR3 DNA is TGTGCCAGTTCGGGGACAGGGGACGGGGAGCAGTACTTC.